Given below is one T cell receptor beta chain in context. The sample holds many counts of this clonotype. The target of this receptor is not known. Base qualities are not recorded, but no much larger clone differs from it by a single base. Ophthalmopathy patients were characterized by moderately to severely active disease, a Clinical Activity Score of at least 3, a NOSPECS grade of at least 4, and a disease duration under 3 months. Patients with other autoimmune diseases, uncontrolled infections, pregnancy or lactation were excluded from the study. Diagnosis was based on clinical symptoms, serum thyroxine, TRAb, thyroid ultrasound and orbital computed tomography. Ficoll-Paque density gradient centrifugation was used to isolate PBMCs from 8 to 10 ml of fresh peripheral blood. Trizol reagent was used to extract the total RNA, and its quality was then checked on an Agilent 2100 Bioanalyzer. V is trimmed back by 4 bases and J by 8 bases, and the junction contains 10 bases that no gene match accounts for. The CDR1 and CDR2 encoded by the germline V gene are SGHDN and FVKESK. From the cysteine up to the phenylalanine, the CDR3 has a length of 15 residues. CDR3 DNA only is kept here, 45 bases in frame from base 1.

For repertoire sequencing, the TCR beta CDR3 regions were amplified from RNA transcripts. HTBI primers and the Qiagen OneStep RT-PCR kit were used in a first-round RT-PCR, which was followed by a second-round multiplex PCR, size selection and purification. The libraries underwent paired-end sequencing with 100 bp reads on an Illumina HiSeq2000. The published analysis was carried out like this. Reads were processed with SOAPnuke, discarding reads with adapters, uncalled bases, mean Phred below 15, or no exact constant-primer or identifier match. COPE v1.2.5 was used to merge high-quality paired reads. Each unique nucleotide sequence was defined as a clonotype, and clonotypes were aligned to IMGT TRB V, D and J references with MiTCR v1.1. The analysis was limited to V-J combinations with a frequency above 0.0001, which together covered 99.2% of repertoires. For each V-J combination, a TCR clonal expansion and chaos score was defined as the ratio of F50 clonal expansion to chaos observed in the TCRdist matrix. Features were reduced by Welch's t-statistics and random forest to some 13 V-J combinations, which fed a naive Bayes classifier. The similarity between thyroid and blood repertoires was quantified using the Morisita-Horn index. TCRdb handled the public reads itself, with Q25 trimming in fastp and clone calling in MiXCR, and kept productive beta chains. Every entry covers one CDR3 protein and lists the most common genes and DNA from its rows. For this entry, the V and J calls and clone size follow TCRdb and not the study's own pipeline. This sample gives hundreds of thousands of distinct CDR3 sequences in total; over 40% of them show up just once. The ten biggest clones cover under 3.5% of the sample.

This entry belongs to a study of Graves' ophthalmopathy and Graves' hyperthyroidism (dated by TCRdb to 2017 to 2018). Turning to the overall study: Peripheral blood was collected before any treatment was given, at the time of initial diagnosis. The study used signatures of the TCR beta repertoire to tell Graves' ophthalmopathy apart from Graves' hyperthyroidism and to predict which patients would progress to ophthalmopathy. In total, around 130 blood samples were TCR-sequenced: under 45 ophthalmopathy, some 75 hyperthyroidism and about 17 hyperthyroidism-to-ophthalmopathy patients. A discovery set of about 99 patients (43 ophthalmopathy, 55 to 65 stable hyperthyroidism) was enrolled to explore V-J signatures distinguishing ophthalmopathy from hyperthyroidism. The independent validation cohort included some 19 hyperthyroidism patients plus 17 patients who later progressed from hyperthyroidism to ophthalmopathy. In roughly 6 hyperthyroidism patients, the T-cell repertoire of thyroid tissue was compared with the T-cell repertoire of blood. Once sampling was done, hyperthyroidism patients were given methimazole at a starting dose of 30 mg daily, while ophthalmopathy patients were given high-dose intravenous methylprednisolone.

Results the study describes overall, beyond this receptor: In cross-validation, the 13-signature model distinguished ophthalmopathy from stable hyperthyroidism with approximately 85% sensitivity and 81% to 83% specificity, and in the test set the corresponding values were about 80% and 75%. No statistical method was used to predetermine the sample size, and group allocation was not hidden from the investigators. Among expanded thyroid clonotypes with frequency above 0.001, most also showed up in blood, which suggests that blood repertoires may reflect the thyroid immune response. In validation, the model predicted ophthalmopathy progression with about 64% sensitivity and less than 80% specificity; 12 predicted patients were CT-confirmed with GO in a median of roughly 6.8 months.

Recombination linked TRBV14 to TRBJ1-4; 7 central bases correspond to TRBD1. This sequence originates from an adult man with Graves' ophthalmopathy. Sequenced sample: peripheral blood. The sequence in DNA is TGTGCCAGCAGCCTTAAACAGGGGAAGGCAGAAAAACTGTTTTTT. Its protein reads: CASSLKQGKAEKLFF.